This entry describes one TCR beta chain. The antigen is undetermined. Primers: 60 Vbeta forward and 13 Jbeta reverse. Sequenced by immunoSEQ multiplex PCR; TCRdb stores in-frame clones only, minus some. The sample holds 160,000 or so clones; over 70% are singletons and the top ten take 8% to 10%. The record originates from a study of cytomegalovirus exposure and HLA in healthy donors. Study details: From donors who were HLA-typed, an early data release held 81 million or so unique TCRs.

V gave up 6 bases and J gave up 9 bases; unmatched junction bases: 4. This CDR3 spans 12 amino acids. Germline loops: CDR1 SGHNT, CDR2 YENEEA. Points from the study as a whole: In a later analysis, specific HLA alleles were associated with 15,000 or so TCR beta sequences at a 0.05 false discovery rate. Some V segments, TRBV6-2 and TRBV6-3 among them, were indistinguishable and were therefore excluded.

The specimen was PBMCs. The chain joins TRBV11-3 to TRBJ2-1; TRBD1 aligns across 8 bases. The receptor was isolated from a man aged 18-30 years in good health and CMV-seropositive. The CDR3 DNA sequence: TGTGCCAGCAGTCGGACAGGGACTGAGCAGTTCTTC. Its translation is CASSRTGTEQFF.